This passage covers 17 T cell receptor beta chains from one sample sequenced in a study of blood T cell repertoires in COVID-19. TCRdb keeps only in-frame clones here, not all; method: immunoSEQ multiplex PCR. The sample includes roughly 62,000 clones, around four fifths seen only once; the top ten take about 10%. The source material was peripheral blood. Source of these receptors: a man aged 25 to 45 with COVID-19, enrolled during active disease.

CDR3 region: CASSPTAGGQANYGYTF. CDR3 nucleotide sequence: TGTGCCAGCTCACCAACGGCAGGGGGCCAGGCTAACTATGGCTACACCTTC. The chain couples TRBV18 to TRBJ1-2, with 8 bases aligning to TRBD1. The germline V gene has CDR1 KGHSH and CDR2 LQKENI. The CDR3 runs 17 residues. The V gene end was trimmed by 2 bases and the J gene end by 0 bases; junction bases not matched to a gene: 8.

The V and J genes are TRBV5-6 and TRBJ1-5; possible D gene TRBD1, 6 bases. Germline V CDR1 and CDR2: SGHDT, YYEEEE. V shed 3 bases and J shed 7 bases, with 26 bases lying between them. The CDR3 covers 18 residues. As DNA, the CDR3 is TGTGCCAGCAGCTCCGGAGGGGGGGTGGCGTTATGGGGGCAGCCCCAGCATTTT. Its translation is CASSSGGGVALWGQPQHF.

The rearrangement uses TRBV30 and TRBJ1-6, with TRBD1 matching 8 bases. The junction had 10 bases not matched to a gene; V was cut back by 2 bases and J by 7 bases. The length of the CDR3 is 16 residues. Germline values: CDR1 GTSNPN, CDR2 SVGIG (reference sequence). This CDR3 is CAWSLTGDRINSPLHF. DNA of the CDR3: TGTGCCTGGAGTCTAACTGGGGACAGGATCAATTCACCCCTCCACTTT.

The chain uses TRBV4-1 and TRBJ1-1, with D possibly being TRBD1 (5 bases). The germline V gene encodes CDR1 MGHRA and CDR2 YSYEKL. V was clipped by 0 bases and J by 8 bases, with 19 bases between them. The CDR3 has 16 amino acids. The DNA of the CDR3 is TGCGCCAGCAGCCAAGAGGGTTGGGGGGGTTCGGTAGAAGCTTTCTTT. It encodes CASSQEGWGGSVEAFF.

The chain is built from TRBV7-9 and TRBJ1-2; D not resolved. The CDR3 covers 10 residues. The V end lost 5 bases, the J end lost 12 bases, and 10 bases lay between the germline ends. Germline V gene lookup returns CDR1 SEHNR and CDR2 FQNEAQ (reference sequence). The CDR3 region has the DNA TGTGCCAGCAGCCCCTACCCCGACACCTTC. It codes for CASSPYPDTF. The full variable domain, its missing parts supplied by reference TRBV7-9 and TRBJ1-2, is DTGVSQNPRHKITKRGQNVTFRCDPISEHNRLYWYRQTLGQGPEFLTYFQNEAQLEKSRLLSDRFSAERPKGSFSTLEIQRTEQGDSAMYLCASSPYPDTFGSGTRLTVV.

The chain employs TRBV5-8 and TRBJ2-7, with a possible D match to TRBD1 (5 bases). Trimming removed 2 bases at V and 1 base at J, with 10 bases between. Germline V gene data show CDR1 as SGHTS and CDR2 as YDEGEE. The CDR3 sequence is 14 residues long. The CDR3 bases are TGTGCCAGCAGCTTCGACAGCAATTCCTACGAGCAGTACTTC. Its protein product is CASSFDSNSYEQYF.

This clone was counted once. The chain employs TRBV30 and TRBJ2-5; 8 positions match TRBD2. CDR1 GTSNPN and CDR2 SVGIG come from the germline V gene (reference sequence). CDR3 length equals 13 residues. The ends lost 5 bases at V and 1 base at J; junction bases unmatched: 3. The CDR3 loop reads CAWRTSGQETQYF. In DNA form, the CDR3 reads TGTGCCTGGCGAACTAGCGGCCAAGAGACCCAGTACTTC.

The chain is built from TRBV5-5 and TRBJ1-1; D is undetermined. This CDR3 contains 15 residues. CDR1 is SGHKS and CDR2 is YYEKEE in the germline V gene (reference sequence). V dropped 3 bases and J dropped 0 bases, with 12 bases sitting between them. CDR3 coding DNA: TGTGCCAGCAGCTATATCCAGAGGGTGAACACTGAAGCTTTCTTT. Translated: CASSYIQRVNTEAFF.

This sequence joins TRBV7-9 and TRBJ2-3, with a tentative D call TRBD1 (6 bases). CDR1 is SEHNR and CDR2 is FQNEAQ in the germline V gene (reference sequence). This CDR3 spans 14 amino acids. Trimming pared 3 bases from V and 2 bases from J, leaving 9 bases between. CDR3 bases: TGTGCCAGCAGCTTGACAGGACCCACAGATACGCAGTATTTT. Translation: CASSLTGPTDTQYF.

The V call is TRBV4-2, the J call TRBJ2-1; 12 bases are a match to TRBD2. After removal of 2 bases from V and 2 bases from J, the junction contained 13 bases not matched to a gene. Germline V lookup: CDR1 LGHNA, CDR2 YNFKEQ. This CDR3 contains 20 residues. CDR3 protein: CASSQQKGLAGRGTYNEQFF. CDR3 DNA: TGTGCCAGCAGCCAACAAAAGGGACTAGCGGGCAGAGGTACCTACAATGAGCAGTTCTTC.

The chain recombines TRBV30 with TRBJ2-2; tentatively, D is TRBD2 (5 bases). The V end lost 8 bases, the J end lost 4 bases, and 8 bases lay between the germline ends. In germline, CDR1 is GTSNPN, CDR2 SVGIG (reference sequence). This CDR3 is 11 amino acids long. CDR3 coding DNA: TGTGCCGGTGGACTCACCGGGGAGCTGTTTTTT. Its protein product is CAGGLTGELFF.

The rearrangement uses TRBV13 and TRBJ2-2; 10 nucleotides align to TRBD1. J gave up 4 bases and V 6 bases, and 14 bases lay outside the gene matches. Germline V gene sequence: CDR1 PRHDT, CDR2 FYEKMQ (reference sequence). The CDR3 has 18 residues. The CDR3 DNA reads TGTGCCAGCAGTCCTAGGACAGGGGGGTTCTCGGGCACCGGGGAGCTGTTTTTT. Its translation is CASSPRTGGFSGTGELFF.

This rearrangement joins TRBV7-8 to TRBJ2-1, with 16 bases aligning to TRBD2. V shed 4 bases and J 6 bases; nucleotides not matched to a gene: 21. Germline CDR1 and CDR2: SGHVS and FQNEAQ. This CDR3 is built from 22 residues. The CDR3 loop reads CASSSNEGTSGRARALANEQFF. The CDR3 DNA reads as TGTGCCAGCAGCTCTAACGAAGGGACTAGCGGGAGGGCCCGGGCCCTAGCCAATGAGCAGTTCTTC.

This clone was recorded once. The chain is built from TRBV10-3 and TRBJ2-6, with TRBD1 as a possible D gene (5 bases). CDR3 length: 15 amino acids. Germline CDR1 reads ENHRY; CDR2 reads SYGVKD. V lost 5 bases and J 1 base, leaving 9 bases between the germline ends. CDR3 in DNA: TGTGCCATCAGTCCACAGGATTCTGGGGCCAACGTCCTGACTTTC. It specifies CAISPQDSGANVLTF.

DNA for the CDR3: TGTGCCAGCAGCTCCACAGCCTCGGCGAATTCACCCCTCCACTTT. Translated: CASSSTASANSPLHF. The chain recombines TRBV5-4 with TRBJ1-6; D gene unclear. The CDR3 contains 15 residues. The V gene lost 3 bases and the J gene lost 7 bases, with 14 bases spanning the gap. The germline CDR1 and CDR2 sequences are SGHNT and YYREEE (reference sequence).

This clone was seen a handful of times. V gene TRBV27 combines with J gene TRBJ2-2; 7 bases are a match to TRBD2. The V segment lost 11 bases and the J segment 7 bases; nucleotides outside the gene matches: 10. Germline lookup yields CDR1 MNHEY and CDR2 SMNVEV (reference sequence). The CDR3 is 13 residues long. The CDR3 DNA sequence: TGTGCCGTAAAAGGACTAGACCTCGGGGAGCTGTTTTTT. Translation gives CAVKGLDLGELFF.

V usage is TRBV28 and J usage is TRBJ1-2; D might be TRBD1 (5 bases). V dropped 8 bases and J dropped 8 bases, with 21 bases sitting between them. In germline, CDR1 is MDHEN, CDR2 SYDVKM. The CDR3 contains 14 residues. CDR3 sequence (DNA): TGTGCCAGCCTAATACGGGGGAGACTGGGAGGCTACACCTTC. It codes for CASLIRGRLGGYTF.